These T cell receptor beta chains were read from a single sample in a study of T-cell memory formation after mild COVID-19. Via MiXCR, TCRdb re-called the 5' RACE reads, giving one row per CDR3 protein. Of about half a million distinct CDR3 sequences listed, roughly 18% are singletons. Sequencing was carried out using PBMCs or a T cell subset sorted from them (not recorded which). The source of these receptors is an adult woman who had mild COVID-19 (a few samples of this study predate the infection). Cell type and time point are not known. The CDR3 runs from the conserved cysteine through the conserved F or W. D genes are given only for firm matches. Clone size is not always given. Where it is, it says once, few, many or a class for expanded clones.

j_gene: TRBJ1-2; d_gene: .; v_gene: TRBV11-2; abundance: few; CDR3aa: CASSQGPTGANYGYTF; CDR3nt: TGTGCCAGCAGCCAGGGCCCAACGGGGGCGAACTATGGCTACACCTTC
j_gene: TRBJ2-5; d_gene: .; v_gene: TRBV7-3; abundance: few; CDR3aa: CASSRGPQETQYF; CDR3nt: TGTGCCAGCAGCCGCGGGCCCCAAGAGACCCAGTACTTC
j_gene: TRBJ1-2; d_gene: TRBD1; v_gene: TRBV2; abundance: .; CDR3aa: CASRTQGVYGYTF; CDR3nt: TGTGCCAGCAGAACTCAGGGGGTGTATGGCTACACCTTC
j_gene: TRBJ2-3; d_gene: .; v_gene: TRBV5-1; abundance: .; CDR3aa: CASSPIGRGPDTQYF; CDR3nt: TGCGCCAGCAGCCCAATTGGGCGGGGCCCCGATACGCAGTATTTT
j_gene: TRBJ1-1; d_gene: TRBD1; v_gene: TRBV30; abundance: .; CDR3aa: CAWTRTGNTEAFF; CDR3nt: TGTGCCTGGACCCGGACAGGGAACACTGAAGCTTTCTTT
j_gene: TRBJ2-3; d_gene: TRBD1; v_gene: TRBV15; abundance: few; CDR3aa: CATSRDGQGVRTDTQYF; CDR3nt: TGTGCCACCAGCAGAGATGGGCAGGGGGTTCGCACAGATACGCAGTATTTT
j_gene: TRBJ2-5; d_gene: .; v_gene: TRBV5-1; abundance: few; CDR3aa: CASSLTGGHETQYF; CDR3nt: TGCGCCAGCAGCTTGACGGGGGGCCATGAGACCCAGTACTTC
j_gene: TRBJ2-1; d_gene: .; v_gene: TRBV24-1; abundance: few; CDR3aa: CATSDPRTVYNEQFF; CDR3nt: TGTGCCACCAGTGATCCCAGGACGGTTTACAATGAGCAGTTCTTC
j_gene: TRBJ1-2; d_gene: .; v_gene: TRBV20-1; abundance: .; CDR3aa: CSARGLSQAYTF; CDR3nt: TGCAGTGCTAGAGGGCTCTCTCAAGCCTACACCTTC
j_gene: TRBJ2-2; d_gene: TRBD1; v_gene: TRBV27; abundance: .; CDR3aa: CASKDRGGPNTGELFF; CDR3nt: TGTGCCAGCAAGGACAGGGGTGGGCCGAACACCGGGGAGCTGTTTTTT
j_gene: TRBJ2-1; d_gene: TRBD1; v_gene: TRBV15; abundance: few; CDR3aa: CATSRDFGTGRYNEQFF; CDR3nt: TGTGCCACCAGCAGAGATTTCGGGACAGGAAGATACAATGAGCAGTTCTTC
j_gene: TRBJ2-1; d_gene: TRBD2; v_gene: TRBV5-1; abundance: .; CDR3aa: CASSGSSLAGGDNEQFF; CDR3nt: TGCGCCAGCAGTGGGAGTTCCCTAGCGGGAGGTGACAATGAGCAGTTCTTC
j_gene: TRBJ2-3; d_gene: TRBD2; v_gene: TRBV4-3; abundance: .; CDR3aa: CASSRNSGATDTQYF; CDR3nt: TGCGCCAGCAGCCGGAATAGCGGGGCCACAGATACGCAGTATTTT
j_gene: TRBJ2-3; d_gene: .; v_gene: TRBV10-3; abundance: .; CDR3aa: CAISPTGEPDTQYF; CDR3nt: TGTGCCATCAGCCCGACAGGTGAGCCAGATACGCAGTATTTT
j_gene: TRBJ2-3; d_gene: TRBD2; v_gene: TRBV5-1; abundance: few; CDR3aa: CASSLAGTSGSSDTQYF; CDR3nt: TGCGCCAGCAGCTTGGCCGGGACTAGCGGGAGTTCAGATACGCAGTATTTT
j_gene: TRBJ1-2; d_gene: TRBD1; v_gene: TRBV6-1; abundance: few; CDR3aa: CASSEGQGSPLLGYTF; CDR3nt: TGTGCCAGCAGTGAAGGACAGGGTTCGCCATTACTCGGCTACACCTTC
j_gene: TRBJ2-1; d_gene: .; v_gene: TRBV9; abundance: .; CDR3aa: CASSRPGSNEQFF; CDR3nt: TGTGCCAGCAGTCGCCCAGGGTCCAATGAGCAGTTCTTC
j_gene: TRBJ2-5; d_gene: TRBD2; v_gene: TRBV4-2; abundance: once; CDR3aa: CASSHGEGPQETQYF; CDR3nt: TGTGCCAGCAGCCACGGGGAGGGCCCACAAGAGACCCAGTACTTC
j_gene: TRBJ1-5; d_gene: .; v_gene: TRBV10-3; abundance: few; CDR3aa: CAISESLSMQPQHF; CDR3nt: TGTGCCATCAGTGAGTCGTTGAGTATGCAGCCCCAGCATTTT
j_gene: TRBJ2-1; d_gene: .; v_gene: TRBV18; abundance: .; CDR3aa: CASSPDRPKDNEQFF; CDR3nt: TGTGCCAGCTCACCCGACCGCCCTAAGGACAATGAGCAGTTCTTC
j_gene: TRBJ1-2; d_gene: .; v_gene: TRBV5-4; abundance: few; CDR3aa: CASSRGGTAGSYGYTF; CDR3nt: TGTGCCAGCAGCCGGGGGGGGACGGCGGGGAGCTATGGCTACACCTTC
j_gene: TRBJ2-1; d_gene: TRBD2; v_gene: TRBV27; abundance: .; CDR3aa: CASRSLAGGYNEQFF; CDR3nt: TGTGCCAGCAGATCACTAGCGGGAGGCTACAATGAGCAGTTCTTC
j_gene: TRBJ2-1; d_gene: .; v_gene: TRBV2; abundance: many; CDR3aa: CASVPDSYNEQFF; CDR3nt: TGTGCCAGCGTGCCGGACTCCTACAATGAGCAGTTCTTC
j_gene: TRBJ2-1; d_gene: TRBD1; v_gene: TRBV20-1; abundance: .; CDR3aa: CSASTRGRTGNSEQFF; CDR3nt: TGCAGTGCCTCTACCAGGGGAAGGACAGGGAACAGTGAGCAGTTCTTC
j_gene: TRBJ2-3; d_gene: .; v_gene: TRBV7-6; abundance: .; CDR3aa: CASSFPGQMSSDTQYF; CDR3nt: TGTGCCAGCAGCTTTCCGGGACAAATGAGCTCAGATACGCAGTATTTT
j_gene: TRBJ2-1; d_gene: .; v_gene: TRBV7-6; abundance: .; CDR3aa: CASSLRAGGQLF; CDR3nt: TGTGCCAGCAGCTTACGGGCTGGAGGCCAGCTCTTC